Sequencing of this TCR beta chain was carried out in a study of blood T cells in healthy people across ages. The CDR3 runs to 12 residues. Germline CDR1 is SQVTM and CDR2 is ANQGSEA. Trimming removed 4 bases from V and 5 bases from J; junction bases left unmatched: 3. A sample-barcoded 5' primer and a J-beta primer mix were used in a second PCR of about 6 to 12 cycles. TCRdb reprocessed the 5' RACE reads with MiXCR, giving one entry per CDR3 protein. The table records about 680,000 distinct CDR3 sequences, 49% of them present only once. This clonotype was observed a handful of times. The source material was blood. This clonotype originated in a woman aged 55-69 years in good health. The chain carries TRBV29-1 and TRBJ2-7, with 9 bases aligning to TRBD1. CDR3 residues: CSVAQGADEQYF. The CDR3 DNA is TGCAGCGTTGCACAGGGGGCTGACGAGCAGTACTTC.